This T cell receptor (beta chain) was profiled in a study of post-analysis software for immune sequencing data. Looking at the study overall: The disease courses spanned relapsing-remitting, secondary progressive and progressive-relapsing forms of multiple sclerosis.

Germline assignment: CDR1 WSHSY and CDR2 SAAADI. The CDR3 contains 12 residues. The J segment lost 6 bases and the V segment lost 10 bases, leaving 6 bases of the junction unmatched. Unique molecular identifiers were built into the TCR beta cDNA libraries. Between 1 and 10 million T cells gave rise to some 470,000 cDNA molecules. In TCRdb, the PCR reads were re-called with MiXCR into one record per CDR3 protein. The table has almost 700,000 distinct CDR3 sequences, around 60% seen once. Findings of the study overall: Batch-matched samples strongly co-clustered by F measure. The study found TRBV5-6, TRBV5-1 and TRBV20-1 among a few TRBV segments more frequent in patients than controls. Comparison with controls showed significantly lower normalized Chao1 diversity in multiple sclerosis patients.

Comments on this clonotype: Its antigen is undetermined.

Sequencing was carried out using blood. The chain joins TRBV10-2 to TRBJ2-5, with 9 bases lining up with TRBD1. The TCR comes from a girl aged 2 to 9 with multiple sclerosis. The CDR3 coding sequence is TGCGCCACAACAGGGGGCGCAAAGACCCAGTACTTC. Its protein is CATTGGAKTQYF.